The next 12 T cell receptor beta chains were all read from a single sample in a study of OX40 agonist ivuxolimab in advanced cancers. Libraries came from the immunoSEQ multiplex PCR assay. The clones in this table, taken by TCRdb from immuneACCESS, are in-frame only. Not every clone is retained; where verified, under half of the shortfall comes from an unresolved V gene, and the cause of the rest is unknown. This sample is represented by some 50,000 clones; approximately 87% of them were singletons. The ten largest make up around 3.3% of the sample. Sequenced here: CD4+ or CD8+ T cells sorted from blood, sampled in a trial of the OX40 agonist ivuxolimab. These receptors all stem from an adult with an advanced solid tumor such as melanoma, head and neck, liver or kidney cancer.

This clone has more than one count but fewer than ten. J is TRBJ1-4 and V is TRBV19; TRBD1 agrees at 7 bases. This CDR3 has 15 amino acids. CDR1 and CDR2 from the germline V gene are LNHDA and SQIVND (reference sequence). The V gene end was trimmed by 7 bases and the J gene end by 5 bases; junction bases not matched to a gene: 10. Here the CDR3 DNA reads TGTGCCAGTACCCTAAAGGGCAGGGGGAATGAAAAACTGTTTTTT. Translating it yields CASTLKGRGNEKLFF. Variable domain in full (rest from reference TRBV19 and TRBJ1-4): DGGITQSPKYLFRKEGQNVTLSCEQNLNHDAMYWYRQDPGQGLRLIYYSQIVNDFQKGDIAEGYSVSREKKESFPLTVTSAQKNPTAFYLCASTLKGRGNEKLFFGSGTQLSVL.

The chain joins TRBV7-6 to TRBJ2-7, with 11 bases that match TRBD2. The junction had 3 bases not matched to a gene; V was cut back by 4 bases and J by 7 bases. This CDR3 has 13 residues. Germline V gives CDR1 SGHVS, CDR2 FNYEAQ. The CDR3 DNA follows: TGTGCCAGCAGCTCTAGCGGGAGGACGGAGCAGTACTTC. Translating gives CASSSSGRTEQYF. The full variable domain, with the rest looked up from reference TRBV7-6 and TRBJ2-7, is GAGVSQSPRYKVTKRGQDVALRCDPISGHVSLYWYRQALGQGPEFLTYFNYEAQQDKSGLPNDRFSAERPEGSISTLTIQRTEQRDSAMYRCASSSSGRTEQYFGPGTRLTVT.

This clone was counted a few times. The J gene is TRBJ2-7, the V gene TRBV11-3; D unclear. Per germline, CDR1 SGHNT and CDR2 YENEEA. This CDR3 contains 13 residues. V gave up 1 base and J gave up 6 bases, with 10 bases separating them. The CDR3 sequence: CASSLVARGEQYF. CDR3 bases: TGTGCCAGCAGCTTAGTGGCCAGAGGCGAGCAGTACTTC.

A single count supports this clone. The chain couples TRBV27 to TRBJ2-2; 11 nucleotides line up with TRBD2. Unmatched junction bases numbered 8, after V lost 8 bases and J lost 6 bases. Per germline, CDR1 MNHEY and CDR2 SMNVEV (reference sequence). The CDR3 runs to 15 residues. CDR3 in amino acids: CASSFSGGAAGELFF. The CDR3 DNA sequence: TGTGCCAGCTCCTTTAGCGGGGGGGCGGCCGGGGAGCTGTTTTTT.

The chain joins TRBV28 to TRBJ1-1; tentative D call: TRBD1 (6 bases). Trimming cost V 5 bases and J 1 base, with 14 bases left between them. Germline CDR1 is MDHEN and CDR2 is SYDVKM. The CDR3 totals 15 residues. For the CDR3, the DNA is TGTGCCAGCAGTCCAGGGGACCTATCGAACACTGAAGCTTTCTTT. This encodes CASSPGDLSNTEAFF.

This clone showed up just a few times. DNA of the CDR3: TGTGCCAGCAGTGGGGCCGGACTCCTCACCGGGGAGCTGTTTTTT. It translates to CASSGAGLLTGELFF. The chain is built from TRBV28 and TRBJ2-2; either TRBD1 or TRBD2 may fit D (5 bases each). Germline CDR1 MDHEN, CDR2 SYDVKM. The CDR3 contains 15 residues. The germline V and J ends were trimmed by 5 bases and 4 bases, with 14 bases remaining between them.

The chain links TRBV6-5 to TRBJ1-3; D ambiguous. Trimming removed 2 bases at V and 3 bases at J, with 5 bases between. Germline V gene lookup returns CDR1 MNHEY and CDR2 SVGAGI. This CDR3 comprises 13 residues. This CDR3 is CASSYLSGNTIYF. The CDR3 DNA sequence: TGTGCCAGCAGTTACCTGAGTGGAAACACCATATATTTT.

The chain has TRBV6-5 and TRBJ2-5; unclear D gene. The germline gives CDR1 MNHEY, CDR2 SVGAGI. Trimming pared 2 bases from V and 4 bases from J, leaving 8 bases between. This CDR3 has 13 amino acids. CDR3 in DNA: TGTGCCAGCAGTTACCGGGCCGGAGAGACCCAGTACTTC. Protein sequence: CASSYRAGETQYF.

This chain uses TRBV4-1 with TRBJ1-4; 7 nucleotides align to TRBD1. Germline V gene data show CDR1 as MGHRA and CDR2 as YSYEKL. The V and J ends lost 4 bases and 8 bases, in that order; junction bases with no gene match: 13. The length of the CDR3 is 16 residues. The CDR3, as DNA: TGCGCCAGCAGCCCAGAATTGGGGCAGGGGGACGAAAAACTGTTTTTT. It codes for CASSPELGQGDEKLFF.

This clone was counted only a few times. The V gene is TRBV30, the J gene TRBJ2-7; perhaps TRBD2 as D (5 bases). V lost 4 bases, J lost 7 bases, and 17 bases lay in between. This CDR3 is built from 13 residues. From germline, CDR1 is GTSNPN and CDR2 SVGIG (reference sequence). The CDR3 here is CAWMEMDSREQYF. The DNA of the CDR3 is TGTGCCTGGATGGAGATGGACTCCCGAGAGCAGTACTTC.

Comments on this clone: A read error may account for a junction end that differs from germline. CDR3 bases: TGTGCCAGCAGCCAAGAGGAACAGAGCTATGGCTGCACCTTC. It codes for CASSQEEQSYGCTF. J is TRBJ1-2 and V is TRBV4-2; D ambiguous. CDR1 LGHNA and CDR2 YNFKEQ come from the germline V gene. The CDR3 length is 14 residues.

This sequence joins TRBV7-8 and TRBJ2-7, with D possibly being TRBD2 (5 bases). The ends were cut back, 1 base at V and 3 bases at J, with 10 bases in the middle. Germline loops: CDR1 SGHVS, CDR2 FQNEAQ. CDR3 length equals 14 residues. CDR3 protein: CASSLVTGIYEQYF. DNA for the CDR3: TGTGCCAGCAGCTTAGTTACGGGAATCTACGAGCAGTACTTC.